This passage covers 23 T cell receptor beta chains from one sample sequenced in a study of blood T cell repertoires in COVID-19. Produced via immunoSEQ multiplex PCR; TCRdb's table is partial and in-frame only. The table lists some 300,000 clones, under 90% of them singletons. The material sequenced was PBMCs or T cells enriched from blood (not recorded which). All receptors derive from a woman in her 30s who had recovered from COVID-19.

In its sample, this clone was seen once. This chain joins TRBV14 and TRBJ2-7; tentative D call: TRBD1 (5 bases). From germline, CDR1 is SGHDN and CDR2 FVKESK. V lost 1 base and J 0 bases, leaving 13 bases between the germline ends. This CDR3 has 16 amino acids. CDR3 DNA: TGTGCCAGCAGCCAAGTCACAGGACCAATCTCCTACGAGCAGTACTTC. It specifies CASSQVTGPISYEQYF.

The chain uses TRBV4-3 and TRBJ1-5, with D possibly matching TRBD1 (6 bases). The CDR3 is 15 amino acids. CDR1 is LGHNA, CDR2 YSLEER, per germline. The ends were cut back, 4 bases at V and 6 bases at J, with 16 bases in the middle. The CDR3 loop is CASSRILTGSQPQHF. The CDR3 nucleotides read TGCGCCAGCAGCCGGATCCTAACAGGGAGTCAGCCCCAGCATTTT.

V gene TRBV4-1 combines with J gene TRBJ2-5, with 7 positions matching TRBD2. Germline V gene lookup returns CDR1 MGHRA and CDR2 YSYEKL. The CDR3 has 16 amino acids. Germline trimming cut 3 bases from V and 0 bases from J; bases unmatched to any gene: 7. CDR3 protein: CASSHRLAMYQETQYF. In nucleotides, the CDR3 is TGCGCCAGCAGCCATCGACTAGCAATGTACCAAGAGACCCAGTACTTC.

CDR3 sequence: CASSFMTGLNTEAFF. The CDR3 DNA reads TGTGCCAGCAGTTTCATGACAGGCTTGAACACTGAAGCTTTCTTT. The gene calls are TRBV27 and TRBJ1-1, with D possibly being TRBD1 (6 bases). Germline V CDR1 and CDR2: MNHEY, SMNVEV (reference sequence). This CDR3 comprises 15 residues. V was cut by 3 bases and J by 0 bases, with 11 bases left in between.

The chain combines TRBV27 with TRBJ1-1; the D is unclear. CDR3 length: 13 residues. The V end was cut by 4 bases, the J end by 7 bases, with 13 bases between. The germline CDR1 and CDR2 sequences are MNHEY and SMNVEV (reference sequence). The CDR3 sequence is CASSSYNNLEAFF. CDR3 bases: TGTGCCAGCAGTTCATACAACAACCTTGAAGCTTTCTTT.

CDR3 sequence: CASSSTGTVEAFF. Here the CDR3 DNA reads TGTGCCAGCAGCTCAACCGGGACAGTTGAAGCTTTCTTT. This chain uses TRBV11-2 with TRBJ1-1; 7 bases line up with TRBD1. Germline CDR1 is SGHAT and CDR2 is FQNNGV. The CDR3 extends over 13 amino acids. V was pared by 4 bases and J by 7 bases, with 6 bases of the junction left unmatched.

The chain uses TRBV9 and TRBJ1-1; 7 bases are a match to TRBD1. This CDR3 is built from 16 residues. From germline, CDR1 is SGDLS and CDR2 YYNGEE. Trimming cost V 4 bases and J 0 bases; bases outside gene matches: 9. DNA for the CDR3: TGTGCCAGCAGCCCGGGACAGAATCTAATGAACACTGAAGCTTTCTTT. This encodes CASSPGQNLMNTEAFF.

For the CDR3, the DNA is TGTGCCACCAGCTTTCACCTGGACAGGGGGCTTACTGAAGCTTTCTTT. It specifies CATSFHLDRGLTEAFF. The V gene is TRBV15, the J gene TRBJ1-1, with TRBD1 matching over 11 bases. The CDR3 totals 16 residues. The germline gives CDR1 LNHNV, CDR2 YYDKDF (reference sequence). Trimming cost V 5 bases and J 5 bases; bases outside gene matches: 10.

The chain combines TRBV6-5 with TRBJ1-3, with TRBD1 matching 8 bases. The CDR3 is 15 amino acids. V lost 1 base to trimming and J lost 1 base; unmatched junction nucleotides: 0. CDR1 and CDR2 (germline): MNHEY, SVGAGI. The DNA for the CDR3 is TGTGCCAGCAGTTACTACAGGGGGTCTGGAAACACCATATATTTT. Protein: CASSYYRGSGNTIYF.

The rearrangement uses TRBV19 and TRBJ2-7, with 8 bases matching TRBD1. Germline CDR1 LNHDA, CDR2 SQIVND (reference sequence). The CDR3 consists of 13 residues. After removal of 6 bases from V and 6 bases from J, the junction contained 7 bases not matched to a gene. In DNA form, the CDR3 reads TGTGCCAGTAGGTTACAGGGGGATGGCGAGCAGTACTTC. It codes for CASRLQGDGEQYF.

The chain carries TRBV5-1 and TRBJ2-1; D not certain. The CDR3 is 12 residues long. CDR1 and CDR2 (germline): SGHRS, YFSETQ. V shed 3 bases and J shed 4 bases, with 5 bases lying between them. The CDR3 region has the DNA TGCGCCAGCAGCTCCCTATACAATGAGCAGTTCTTC. This sequence encodes CASSSLYNEQFF.

The genes are TRBV7-2 and TRBJ2-1; TRBD2 might be the D (6 bases). The CDR3 runs to 16 residues. V lost 1 base, J lost 2 bases, and 12 bases lay in between. From germline, CDR1 is SGHTA and CDR2 FQGNSA. Here the CDR3 reads CASSLDWAGPYNEQFF. The CDR3 DNA is TGTGCCAGCAGCTTAGATTGGGCGGGACCCTACAATGAGCAGTTCTTC.

The J gene is TRBJ1-5, the V gene TRBV2; D not resolved. V lost 6 bases and J lost 5, with 14 bases in between. This CDR3 comprises 14 residues. CDR1 is SNHLY, CDR2 FYNNEI, per germline. CDR3 in amino acids: CASRAQLSDQPQHF. The DNA for the CDR3 is TGTGCCAGCAGAGCACAGCTCTCCGATCAGCCCCAGCATTTT. Full variable domain (outside the CDR3, taken from reference TRBV2 and TRBJ1-5): EPEVTQTPSHQVTQMGQEVILRCVPISNHLYFYWYRQILGQKVEFLVSFYNNEISEKSEIFDDQFSVERPDGSNFTLKIRSTKLEDSAMYFCASRAQLSDQPQHFGDGTRLSIL.

The rearrangement joins TRBV25-1 to TRBJ1-2; D is uncertain. Between the trimmed V and J ends, which lost 4 bases and 13 bases, there was a span of 13 bases. The CDR3 loop spans 11 amino acids. Germline CDR1 MGHDK, CDR2 SYGVNS. This chain's CDR3 is CASSGREGGTF. The CDR3 DNA is TGTGCCAGCAGTGGGCGGGAAGGCGGCACCTTC.

The chain recombines TRBV4-1 with TRBJ2-1; TRBD2 aligns across 7 bases. Germline V gene data show CDR1 as MGHRA and CDR2 as YSYEKL. The CDR3 spans 18 residues. Trimming at V came to 1 base and at J to 10 bases, leaving 19 bases not matched to a gene. The CDR3 spells CASSQAVLEQRGKREQFF. CDR3 DNA: TGCGCCAGCAGCCAAGCGGTTCTCGAGCAGCGGGGAAAGCGGGAGCAGTTCTTC.

This clone was seen a single time. V and J are TRBV4-2 and TRBJ2-1; 14 nucleotides align to TRBD2. Germline-derived CDR1 and CDR2 are LGHNA and YNFKEQ. This CDR3 has 16 residues. V shed 0 bases and J 15 bases; nucleotides not matched to a gene: 10. The CDR3 nucleotides are TGTGCCAGCAGCCAAGAGAATAGACTAGCGGGAGGGCCGGGGTTCTTC. Translated, it gives CASSQENRLAGGPGFF.

The rearrangement uses TRBV6-5 and TRBJ2-2, with a tentative D call TRBD1 (5 bases). V was clipped by 4 bases and J by 8 bases, with 11 bases between them. The CDR3 has 13 amino acids. Germline V gene sequence: CDR1 MNHEY, CDR2 SVGAGI. This CDR3 reads CASSSGPWGELFF. CDR3 sequence (DNA): TGTGCCAGCAGTTCAGGGCCCTGGGGGGAGCTGTTTTTT.

This clone was seen a few times. The rearrangement uses TRBV15 and TRBJ1-6; D not resolved. V was trimmed by 0 bases and J by 3 bases, leaving 9 bases between them. Germline V gives CDR1 LNHNV, CDR2 YYDKDF (reference sequence). The CDR3 runs 16 residues. The chain's CDR3 is CATSRDQSRYNSPLHF. In DNA form, the CDR3 reads TGTGCCACCAGCAGAGATCAGTCCCGCTATAATTCACCCCTCCACTTT.

This CDR3 reads CASRLGQGRELFF. The CDR3 DNA reads TGTGCCAGCAGACTAGGACAGGGCCGTGAGCTGTTTTTT. The J gene is TRBJ2-2, the V gene TRBV6-5; 8 bases line up with TRBD1. The CDR3 loop spans 13 amino acids. Germline lookup yields CDR1 MNHEY and CDR2 SVGAGI. Unmatched junction bases numbered 8, after V lost 6 bases and J lost 11 bases.

This clone was counted a single time. V and J are TRBV7-3 and TRBJ2-1, with TRBD2 as a possible D gene (6 bases). Trimming shortened V by 2 bases and J by 5 bases, and 13 bases separated the two germline ends. Germline CDR1 is SGHTA and CDR2 is FQGTGA. This CDR3 comprises 15 residues. The CDR3 sequence: CASSLLGGLDNEQFF. CDR3 DNA sequence: TGTGCCAGCAGCTTATTAGGAGGGTTGGACAATGAGCAGTTCTTC.

The CDR3 nucleotides read TGTGCCAGCAGTCTCGACGGGACATCAGGAAACACCATATATTTT. It specifies CASSLDGTSGNTIYF. J is TRBJ1-3 and V is TRBV6-5; D possibly corresponds to TRBD1 (6 bases). The CDR3 loop spans 15 amino acids. The V end lost 5 bases, the J end lost 4 bases, and 15 bases lay between the germline ends. From germline, CDR1 is MNHEY and CDR2 SVGAGI.

V gene TRBV10-3 combines with J gene TRBJ2-7, with TRBD2 as a possible D gene (5 bases). The V end lost 4 bases, the J end lost 1 base, and 17 bases lay between the germline ends. Germline CDR1 and CDR2: ENHRY and SYGVKD. This CDR3 spans 16 amino acids. CDR3 amino acids: CAISGFSSDSSYEQYF. Written as DNA, the CDR3 is TGTGCCATCAGTGGGTTTAGTAGCGACTCATCCTACGAGCAGTACTTC.

The J gene is TRBJ2-3, the V gene TRBV10-1, with 8 bases that match TRBD1. Germline V lookup: CDR1 WNHNN, CDR2 SYGVQD (reference sequence). The CDR3 consists of 16 residues. The ends lost 5 bases at V and 8 bases at J; junction bases unmatched: 15. The CDR3 loop reads CASSSLIGTGLITQYF. The DNA for the CDR3 is TGCGCCAGCAGTAGCTTAATCGGGACAGGATTGATTACGCAGTATTTT.